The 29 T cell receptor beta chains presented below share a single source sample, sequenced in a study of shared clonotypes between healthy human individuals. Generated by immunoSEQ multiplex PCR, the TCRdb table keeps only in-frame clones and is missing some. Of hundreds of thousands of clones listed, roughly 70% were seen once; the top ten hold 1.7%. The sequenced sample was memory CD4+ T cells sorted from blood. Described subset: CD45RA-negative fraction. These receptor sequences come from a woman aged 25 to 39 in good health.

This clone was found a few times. The CDR3 sequence is CASSLVVAADTQYF. CDR3 coding DNA: TGTGCCAGCAGCTTGGTAGTAGCGGCAGATACGCAGTATTTT. The chain uses TRBV5-6 and TRBJ2-3; weak D call: TRBD2 (6 bases). Germline V gives CDR1 SGHDT, CDR2 YYEEEE. The CDR3 has 14 residues. V lost 0 bases and J 4 bases, leaving 9 bases between the germline ends.

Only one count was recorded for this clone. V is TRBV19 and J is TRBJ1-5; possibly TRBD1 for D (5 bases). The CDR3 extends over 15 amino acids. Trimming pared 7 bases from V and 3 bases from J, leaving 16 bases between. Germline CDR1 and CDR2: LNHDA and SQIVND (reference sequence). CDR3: CASTRTLSFNQPQHF. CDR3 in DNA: TGTGCCAGTACTAGGACACTAAGCTTCAATCAGCCCCAGCATTTT.

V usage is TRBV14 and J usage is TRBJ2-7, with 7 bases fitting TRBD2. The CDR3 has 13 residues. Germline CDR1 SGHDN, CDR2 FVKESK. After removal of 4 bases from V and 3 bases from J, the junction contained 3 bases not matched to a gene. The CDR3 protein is CASSPRGVYEQYF. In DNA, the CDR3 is TGTGCCAGCAGCCCCCGGGGGGTCTACGAGCAGTACTTC.

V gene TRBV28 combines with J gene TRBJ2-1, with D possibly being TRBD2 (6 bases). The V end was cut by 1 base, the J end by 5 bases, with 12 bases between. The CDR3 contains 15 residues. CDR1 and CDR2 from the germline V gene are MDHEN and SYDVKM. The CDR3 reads CASSLSGSGDNEQFF. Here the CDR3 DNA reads TGTGCCAGCAGTTTATCCGGGAGCGGCGACAATGAGCAGTTCTTC.

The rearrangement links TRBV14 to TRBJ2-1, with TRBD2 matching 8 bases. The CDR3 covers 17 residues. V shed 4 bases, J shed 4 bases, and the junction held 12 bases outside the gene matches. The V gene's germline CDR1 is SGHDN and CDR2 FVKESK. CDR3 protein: CASSLRQSSGAYNEQFF. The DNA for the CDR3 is TGTGCCAGCAGCCTAAGACAGAGTAGCGGGGCTTACAATGAGCAGTTCTTC.

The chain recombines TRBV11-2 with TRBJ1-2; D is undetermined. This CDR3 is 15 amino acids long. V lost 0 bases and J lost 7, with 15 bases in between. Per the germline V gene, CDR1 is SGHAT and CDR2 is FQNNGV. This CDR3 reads CASSLDETAIGGYTF. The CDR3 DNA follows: TGTGCCAGCAGCTTAGACGAGACGGCCATCGGTGGCTACACCTTC.

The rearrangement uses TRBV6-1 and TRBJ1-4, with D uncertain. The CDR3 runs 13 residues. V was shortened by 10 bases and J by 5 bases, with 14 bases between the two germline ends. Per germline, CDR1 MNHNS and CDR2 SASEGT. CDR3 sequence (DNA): TGTGCCACCGGTAGGCAGTTCAATGAAAAACTGTTTTTT. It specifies CATGRQFNEKLFF.

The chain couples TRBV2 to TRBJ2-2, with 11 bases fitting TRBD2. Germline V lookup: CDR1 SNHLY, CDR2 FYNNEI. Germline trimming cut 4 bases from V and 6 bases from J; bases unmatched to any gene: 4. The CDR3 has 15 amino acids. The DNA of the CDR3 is TGTGCCAGCAGTGGTAGCGGGAGGGCCTCCGGGGAGCTGTTTTTT. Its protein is CASSGSGRASGELFF.

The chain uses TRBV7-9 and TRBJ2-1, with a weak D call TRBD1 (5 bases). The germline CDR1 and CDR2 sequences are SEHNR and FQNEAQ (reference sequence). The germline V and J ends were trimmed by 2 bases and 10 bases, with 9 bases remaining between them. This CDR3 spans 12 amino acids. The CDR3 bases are TGTGCCAGCAGCTTATCAAAGGGGGAGCAGTTCTTC. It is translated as CASSLSKGEQFF.

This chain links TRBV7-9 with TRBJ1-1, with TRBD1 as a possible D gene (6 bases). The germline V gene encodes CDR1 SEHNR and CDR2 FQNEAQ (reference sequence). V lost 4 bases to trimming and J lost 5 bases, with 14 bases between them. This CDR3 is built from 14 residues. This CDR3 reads CASSSQGVSTEAFF. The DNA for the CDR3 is TGTGCCAGCAGCTCACAGGGAGTATCGACTGAAGCTTTCTTT.

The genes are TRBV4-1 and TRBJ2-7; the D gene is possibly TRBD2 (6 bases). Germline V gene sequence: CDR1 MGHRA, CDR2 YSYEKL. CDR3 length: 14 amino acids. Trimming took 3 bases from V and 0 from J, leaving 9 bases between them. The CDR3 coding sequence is TGCGCCAGCAGCCAGCGGGATTTCTCCTACGAGCAGTACTTC. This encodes CASSQRDFSYEQYF.

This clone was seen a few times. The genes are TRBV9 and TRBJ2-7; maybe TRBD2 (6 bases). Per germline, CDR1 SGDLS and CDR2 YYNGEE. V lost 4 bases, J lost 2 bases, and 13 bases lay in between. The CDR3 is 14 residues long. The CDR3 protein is CASSPGGQTYEQYF. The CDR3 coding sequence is TGTGCCAGCAGCCCCGGGGGTCAAACCTACGAGCAGTACTTC.

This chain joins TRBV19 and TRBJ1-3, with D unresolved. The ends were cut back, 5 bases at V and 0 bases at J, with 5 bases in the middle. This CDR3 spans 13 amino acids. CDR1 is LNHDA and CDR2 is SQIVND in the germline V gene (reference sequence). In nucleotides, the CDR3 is TGTGCCAGTAGTGAGACCTCTGGAAACACCATATATTTT. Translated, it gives CASSETSGNTIYF.

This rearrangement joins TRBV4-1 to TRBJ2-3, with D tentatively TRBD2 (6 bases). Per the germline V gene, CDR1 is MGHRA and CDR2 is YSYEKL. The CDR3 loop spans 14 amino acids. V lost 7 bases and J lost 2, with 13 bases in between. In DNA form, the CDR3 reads TGCGCCAGCAAGGGGTTAGCGGTCACAGATACGCAGTATTTT. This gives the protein CASKGLAVTDTQYF.

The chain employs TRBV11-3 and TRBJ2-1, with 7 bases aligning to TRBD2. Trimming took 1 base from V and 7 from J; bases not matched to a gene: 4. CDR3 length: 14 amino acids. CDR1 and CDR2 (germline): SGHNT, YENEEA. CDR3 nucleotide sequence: TGTGCCAGCAGCTTAGGCGGGAGACGAAATGAGCAGTTCTTC. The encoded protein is CASSLGGRRNEQFF. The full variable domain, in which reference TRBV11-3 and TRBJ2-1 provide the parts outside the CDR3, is EAGVVQSPRYKIIEKKQPVAFWCNPISGHNTLYWYLQNLGQGPELLIRYENEEAVDDSQLPKDRFSAERLKGVDSTLKIQPAELGDSAVYLCASSLGGRRNEQFFGPGTRLTVL.

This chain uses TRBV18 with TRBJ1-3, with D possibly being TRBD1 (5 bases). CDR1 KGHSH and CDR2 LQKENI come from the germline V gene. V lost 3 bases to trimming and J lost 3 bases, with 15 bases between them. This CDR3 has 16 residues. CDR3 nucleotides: TGTGCCAGCTCACCGGAGGCGTCGGGGGGTGGAAACACCATATATTTT. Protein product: CASSPEASGGGNTIYF.

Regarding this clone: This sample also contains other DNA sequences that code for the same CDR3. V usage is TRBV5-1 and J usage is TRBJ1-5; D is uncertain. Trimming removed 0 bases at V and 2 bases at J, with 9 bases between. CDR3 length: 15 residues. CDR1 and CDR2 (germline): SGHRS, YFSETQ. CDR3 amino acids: CASSLGSGGNQPQHF. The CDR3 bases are TGCGCCAGCAGCTTGGGGTCGGGAGGCAATCAGCCCCAGCATTTT.

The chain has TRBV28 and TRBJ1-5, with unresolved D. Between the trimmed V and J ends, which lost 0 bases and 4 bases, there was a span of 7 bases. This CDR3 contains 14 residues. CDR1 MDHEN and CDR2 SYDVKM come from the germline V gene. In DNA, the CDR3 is TGTGCCAGCAGTTTATGGGGAAATAATCAGCCCCAGCATTTT. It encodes CASSLWGNNQPQHF. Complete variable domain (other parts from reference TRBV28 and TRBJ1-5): DVKVTQSSRYLVKRTGEKVFLECVQDMDHENMFWYRQDPGLGLRLIYFSYDVKMKEKGDIPEGYSVSREKKERFSLILESASTNQTSMYLCASSLWGNNQPQHFGDGTRLSIL.

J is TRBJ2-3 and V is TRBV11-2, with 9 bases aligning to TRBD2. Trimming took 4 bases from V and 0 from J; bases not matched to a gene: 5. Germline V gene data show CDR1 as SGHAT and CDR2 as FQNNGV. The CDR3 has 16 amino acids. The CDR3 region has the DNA TGTGCCAGCAGCTCCAGGACTAGCGCTAGCACAGATACGCAGTATTTT. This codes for CASSSRTSASTDTQYF.

CDR3 loop: CASSPQSTSGTYNEQFF. In nucleotides, the CDR3 is TGTGCCAGCTCACCCCAAAGCACTAGCGGGACCTACAATGAGCAGTTCTTC. The chain links TRBV18 to TRBJ2-1; 10 bases fit TRBD2. Germline trimming cut 3 bases from V and 2 bases from J; bases unmatched to any gene: 7. This CDR3 region has 17 residues. The germline gives CDR1 KGHSH, CDR2 LQKENI. The variable domain in full, with the rest retrieved from reference TRBV18 and TRBJ2-1, is NAGVMQNPRHLVRRRGQEARLRCSPMKGHSHVYWYRQLPEEGLKFMVYLQKENIIDESGMPKERFSAEFPKEGPSILRIQQVVRGDSAAYFCASSPQSTSGTYNEQFFGPGTRLTVL.

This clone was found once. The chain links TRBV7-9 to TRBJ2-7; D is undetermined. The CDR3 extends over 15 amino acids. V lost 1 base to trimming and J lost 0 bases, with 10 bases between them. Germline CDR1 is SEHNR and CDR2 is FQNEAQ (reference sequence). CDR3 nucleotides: TGTGCCAGCAGCTTAGGTGGCGGCTTCTCCTACGAGCAGTACTTC. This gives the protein CASSLGGGFSYEQYF.

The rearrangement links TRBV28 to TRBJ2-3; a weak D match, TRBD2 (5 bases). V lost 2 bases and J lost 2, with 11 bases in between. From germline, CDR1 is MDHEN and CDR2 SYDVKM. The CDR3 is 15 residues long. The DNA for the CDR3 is TGTGCCAGCAGTTTACCGAGACTAAACACAGATACGCAGTATTTT. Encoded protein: CASSLPRLNTDTQYF.

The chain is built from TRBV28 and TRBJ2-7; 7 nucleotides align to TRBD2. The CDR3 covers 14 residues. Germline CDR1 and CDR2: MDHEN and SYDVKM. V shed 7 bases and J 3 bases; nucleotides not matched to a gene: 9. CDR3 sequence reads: CASNPGGSFYEQYF. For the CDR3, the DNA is TGTGCCAGCAACCCTGGCGGGAGCTTCTACGAGCAGTACTTC.

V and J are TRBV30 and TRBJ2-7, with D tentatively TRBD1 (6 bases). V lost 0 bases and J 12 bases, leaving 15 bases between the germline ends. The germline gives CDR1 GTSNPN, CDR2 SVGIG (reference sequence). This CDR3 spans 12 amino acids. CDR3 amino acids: CAWSVFQGPLYF. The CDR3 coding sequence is TGTGCCTGGAGTGTATTTCAGGGGCCCCTGTACTTC.

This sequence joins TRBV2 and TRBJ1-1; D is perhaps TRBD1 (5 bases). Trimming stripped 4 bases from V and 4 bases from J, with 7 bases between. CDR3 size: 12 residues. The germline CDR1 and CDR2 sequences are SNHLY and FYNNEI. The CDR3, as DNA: TGTGCCAGCAGTGTGCAGGGCACTGAAGCTTTCTTT. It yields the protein CASSVQGTEAFF. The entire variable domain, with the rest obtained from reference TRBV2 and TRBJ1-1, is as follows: EPEVTQTPSHQVTQMGQEVILRCVPISNHLYFYWYRQILGQKVEFLVSFYNNEISEKSEIFDDQFSVERPDGSNFTLKIRSTKLEDSAMYFCASSVQGTEAFFGQGTRLTVV.

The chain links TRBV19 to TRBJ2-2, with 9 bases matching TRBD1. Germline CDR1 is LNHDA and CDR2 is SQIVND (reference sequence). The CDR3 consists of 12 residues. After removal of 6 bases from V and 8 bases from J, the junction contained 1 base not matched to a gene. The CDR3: CASRTGGGELFF. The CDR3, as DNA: TGTGCCAGTAGGACAGGGGGTGGGGAGCTGTTTTTT.

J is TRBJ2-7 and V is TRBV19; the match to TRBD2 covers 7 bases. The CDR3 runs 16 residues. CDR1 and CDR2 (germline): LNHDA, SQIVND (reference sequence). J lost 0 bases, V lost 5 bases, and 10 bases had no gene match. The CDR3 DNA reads TGTGCCAGTAGTCCCCGCATAGCGGGCCTCTCCTACGAGCAGTACTTC. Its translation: CASSPRIAGLSYEQYF.

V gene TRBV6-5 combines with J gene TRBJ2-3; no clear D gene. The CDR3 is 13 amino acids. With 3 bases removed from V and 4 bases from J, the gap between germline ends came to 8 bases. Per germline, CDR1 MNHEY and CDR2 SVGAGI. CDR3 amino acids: CASSYEVADTQYF. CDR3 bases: TGTGCCAGCAGTTATGAGGTGGCAGATACGCAGTATTTT.

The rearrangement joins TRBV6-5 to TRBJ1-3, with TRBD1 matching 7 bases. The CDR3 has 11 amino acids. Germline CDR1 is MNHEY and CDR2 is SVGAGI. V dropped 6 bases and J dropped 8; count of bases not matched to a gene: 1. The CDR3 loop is CASRQGYTIYF. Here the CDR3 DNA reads TGTGCCAGCAGACAGGGGTACACCATATATTTT.